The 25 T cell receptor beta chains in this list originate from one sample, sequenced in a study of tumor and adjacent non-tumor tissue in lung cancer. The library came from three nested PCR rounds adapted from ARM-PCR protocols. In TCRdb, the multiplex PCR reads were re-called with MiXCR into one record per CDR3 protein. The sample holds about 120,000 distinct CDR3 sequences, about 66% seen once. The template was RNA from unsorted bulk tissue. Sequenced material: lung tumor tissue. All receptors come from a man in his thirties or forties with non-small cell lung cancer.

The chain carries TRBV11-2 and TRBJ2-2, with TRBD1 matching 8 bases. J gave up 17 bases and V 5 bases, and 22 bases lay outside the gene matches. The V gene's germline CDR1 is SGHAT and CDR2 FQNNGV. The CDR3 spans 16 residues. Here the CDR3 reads CASSPGTGLNTGGLFF. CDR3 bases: TGTGCCAGCAGCCCCGGGACAGGACTAAACACCGGAGGGCTTTTTTTT.

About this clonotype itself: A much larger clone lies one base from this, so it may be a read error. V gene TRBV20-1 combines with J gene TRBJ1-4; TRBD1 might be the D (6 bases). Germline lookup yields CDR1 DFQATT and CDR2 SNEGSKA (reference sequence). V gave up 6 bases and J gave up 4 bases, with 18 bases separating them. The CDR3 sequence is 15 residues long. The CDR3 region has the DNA TGCAGTGCCATTGTCCGGACAGCTAATAATGAAAAACTGTTTTTT. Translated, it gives CSAIVRTANNEKLFF.

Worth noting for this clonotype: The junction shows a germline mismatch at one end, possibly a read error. The CDR3 DNA follows: TGTACCAGCAGCTTAGAGGGGACTAGCCCCTCTGAGCAGTTCTTC. It encodes CTSSLEGTSPSEQFF. The chain joins TRBV11-3 to TRBJ2-1, with 9 bases matching TRBD2. The length of the CDR3 is 15 residues. Germline CDR1 SGHNT, CDR2 YENEEA. Using reference TRBV11-3 and TRBJ2-1 for the parts outside the CDR3, the full variable domain is EAGVVQSPRYKIIEKKQPVAFWCNPISGHNTLYWYLQNLGQGPELLIRYENEEAVDDSQLPKDRFSAERLKGVDSTLKIQPAELGDSAVYLCTSSLEGTSPSEQFFGPGTRLTVL.

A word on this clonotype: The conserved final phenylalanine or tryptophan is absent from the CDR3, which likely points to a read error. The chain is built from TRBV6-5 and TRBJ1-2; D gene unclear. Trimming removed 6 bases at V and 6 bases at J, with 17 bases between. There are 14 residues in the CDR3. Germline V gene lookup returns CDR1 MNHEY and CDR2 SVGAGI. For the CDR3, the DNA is TGTGCCAGCAGGTCGGCGGGCAGCGACGATGGCTACACCTCC. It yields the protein CASRSAGSDDGYTS.

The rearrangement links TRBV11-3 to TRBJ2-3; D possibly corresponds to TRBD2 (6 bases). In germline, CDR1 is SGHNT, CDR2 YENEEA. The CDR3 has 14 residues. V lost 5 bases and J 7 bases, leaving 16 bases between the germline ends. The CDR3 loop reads CASSPTRRRYTQYF. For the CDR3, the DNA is TGTGCCAGCAGCCCGACTAGGAGGAGGTATACGCAGTATTTT.

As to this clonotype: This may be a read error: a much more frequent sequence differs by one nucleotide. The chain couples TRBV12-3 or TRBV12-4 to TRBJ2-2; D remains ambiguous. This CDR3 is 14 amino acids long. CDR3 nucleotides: TGTGTCAGCACGGCTATCCTGAACACCGGGGAGCTGTTTTTT. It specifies CVSTAILNTGELFF.

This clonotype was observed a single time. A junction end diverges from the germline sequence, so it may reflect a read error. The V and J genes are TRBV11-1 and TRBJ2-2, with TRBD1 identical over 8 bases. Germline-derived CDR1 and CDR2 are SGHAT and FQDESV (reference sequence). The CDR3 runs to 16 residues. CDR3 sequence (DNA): TGTGCCAGCAACCTAACGACAGGGGTGAACACCGGGGAACTGTTTTTT. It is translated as CASNLTTGVNTGELFF.

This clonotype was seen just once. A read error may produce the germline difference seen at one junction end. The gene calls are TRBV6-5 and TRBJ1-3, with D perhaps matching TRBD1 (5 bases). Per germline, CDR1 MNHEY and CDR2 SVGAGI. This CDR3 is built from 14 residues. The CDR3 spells CASRETDSGYTTYF. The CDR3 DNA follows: TGTGCCAGCAGGGAGACAGACTCTGGATACACCACATATTTT.

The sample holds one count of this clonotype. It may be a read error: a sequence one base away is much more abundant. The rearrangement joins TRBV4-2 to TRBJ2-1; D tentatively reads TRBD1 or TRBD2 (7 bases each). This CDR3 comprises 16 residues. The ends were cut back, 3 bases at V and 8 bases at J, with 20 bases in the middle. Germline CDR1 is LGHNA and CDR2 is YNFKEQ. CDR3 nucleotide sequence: TGTGCCAGCAGCCACGAAGGTTCAGGGGGAGGGGATGAGCAGTTCTTC. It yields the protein CASSHEGSGGGDEQFF.

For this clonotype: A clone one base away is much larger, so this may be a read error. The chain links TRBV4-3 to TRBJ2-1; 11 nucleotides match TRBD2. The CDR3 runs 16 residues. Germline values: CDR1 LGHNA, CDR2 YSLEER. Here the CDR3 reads CASGQSTSGNYNEQFF. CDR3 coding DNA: TGCGCCAGCGGCCAATCGACTAGCGGGAACTACAATGAGCAGTTCTTC.

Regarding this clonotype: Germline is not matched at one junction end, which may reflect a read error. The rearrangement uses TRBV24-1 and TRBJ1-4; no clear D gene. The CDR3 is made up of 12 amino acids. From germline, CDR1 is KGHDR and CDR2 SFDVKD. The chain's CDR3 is CTTSDLNGKLFF. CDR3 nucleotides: TGTACCACCAGTGATTTGAATGGAAAACTGTTTTTT.

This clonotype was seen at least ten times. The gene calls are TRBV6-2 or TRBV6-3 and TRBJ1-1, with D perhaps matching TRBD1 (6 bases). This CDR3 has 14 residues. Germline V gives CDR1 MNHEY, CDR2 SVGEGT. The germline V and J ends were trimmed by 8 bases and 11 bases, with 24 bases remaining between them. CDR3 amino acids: CASSTYGGRSWAFF. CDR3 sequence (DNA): TGTGCCAGCTCCACTTACGGGGGGCGAAGCTGGGCTTTCTTT.

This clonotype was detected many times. The chain's CDR3 is CSATTGGLRMNTEAFF. Here the CDR3 DNA reads TGCAGTGCCACGACAGGGGGCTTAAGGATGAACACTGAAGCTTTCTTT. The genes are TRBV20-1 and TRBJ1-1; 10 bases fit TRBD1. This CDR3 contains 16 residues. J was trimmed by 0 bases and V by 6 bases; bases with no gene match: 10. CDR1 is DFQATT, CDR2 SNEGSKA, per germline (reference sequence).

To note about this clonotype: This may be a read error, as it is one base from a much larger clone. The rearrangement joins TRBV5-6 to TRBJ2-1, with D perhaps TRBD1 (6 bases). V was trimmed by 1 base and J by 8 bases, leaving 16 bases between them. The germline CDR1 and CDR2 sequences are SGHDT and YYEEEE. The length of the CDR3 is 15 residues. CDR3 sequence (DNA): TGTGCCAGCAGCTTGCCAGGGGCGTTGTTTGATGAGCAGTTCTTC. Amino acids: CASSLPGALFDEQFF.

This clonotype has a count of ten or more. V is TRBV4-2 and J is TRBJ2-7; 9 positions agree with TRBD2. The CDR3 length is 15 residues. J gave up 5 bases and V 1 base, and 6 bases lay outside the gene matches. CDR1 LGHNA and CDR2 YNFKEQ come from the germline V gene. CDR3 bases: TGTGCCAGCAGCCAAGGTAATAGCGGGGGACACGAGCAGTACTTC. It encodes CASSQGNSGGHEQYF.

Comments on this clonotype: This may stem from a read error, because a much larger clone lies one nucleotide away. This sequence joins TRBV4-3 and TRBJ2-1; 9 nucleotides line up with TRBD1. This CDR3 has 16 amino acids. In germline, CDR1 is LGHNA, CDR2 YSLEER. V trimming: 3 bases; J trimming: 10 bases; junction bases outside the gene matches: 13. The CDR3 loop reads CASSHSPGQGGPEQFF. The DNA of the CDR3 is TGCGCCAGCAGCCATTCGCCGGGACAGGGAGGGCCAGAGCAGTTCTTC.

As DNA, the CDR3 is TGTACGAGTTCCTCTGGGGTTAACGTCCTGACTTTC. Protein sequence: CTSSSGVNVLTF. This chain connects TRBV6-6 to TRBJ2-6, with D unresolved. In germline, CDR1 is MNHNY, CDR2 SVGAGI (reference sequence). The CDR3 contains 12 residues.

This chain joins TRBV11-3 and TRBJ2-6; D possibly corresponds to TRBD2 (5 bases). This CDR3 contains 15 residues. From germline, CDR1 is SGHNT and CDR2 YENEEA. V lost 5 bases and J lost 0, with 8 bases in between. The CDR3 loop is CASSPGSSGANVLTF. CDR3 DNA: TGTGCCAGCAGCCCGGGAAGCTCTGGGGCCAACGTCCTGACTTTC.

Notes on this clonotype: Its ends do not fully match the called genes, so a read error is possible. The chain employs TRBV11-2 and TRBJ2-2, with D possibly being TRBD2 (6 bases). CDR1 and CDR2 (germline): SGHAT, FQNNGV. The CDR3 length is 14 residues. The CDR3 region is CASSRDGRWGELSF. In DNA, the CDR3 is TGTGCCAGCAGCCGAGACGGCCGGTGGGGGGAGCTCTCTTTT. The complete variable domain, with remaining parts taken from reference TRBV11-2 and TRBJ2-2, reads EAGVAQSPRYKIIEKRQSVAFWCNPISGHATLYWYQQILGQGPKLLIQFQNNGVVDDSQLPKDRFSAERLKGVDSTLKIQPAKLEDSAVYLCASSRDGRWGELSFGEGSRLTVL.

CDR3 amino acids: CASSPTSGSDCEQFF. CDR3 coding DNA: TGTGCCAGCAGCCCCACTAGCGGGAGTGATTGTGAGCAGTTCTTC. V gene TRBV11-2 combines with J gene TRBJ2-1; 11 bases match TRBD2. The CDR3 runs 15 residues. V shed 5 bases, J shed 9 bases, and the junction held 9 bases outside the gene matches. Germline V CDR1 and CDR2: SGHAT, FQNNGV.

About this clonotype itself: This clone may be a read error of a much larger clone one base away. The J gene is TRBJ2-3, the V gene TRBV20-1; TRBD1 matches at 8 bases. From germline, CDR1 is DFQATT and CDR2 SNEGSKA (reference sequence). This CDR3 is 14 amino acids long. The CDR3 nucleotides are TGCACTGCTAGACACCGGACAGGGACAGATACGCAGTATTTT. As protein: CTARHRTGTDTQYF.

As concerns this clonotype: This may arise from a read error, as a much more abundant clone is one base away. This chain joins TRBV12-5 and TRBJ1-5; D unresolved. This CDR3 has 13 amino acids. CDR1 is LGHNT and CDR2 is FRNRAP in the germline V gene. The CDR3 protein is CVSRREGNQPQHF. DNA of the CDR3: TGTGTTAGTCGGAGGGAAGGCAATCAGCCCCAGCATTTT.

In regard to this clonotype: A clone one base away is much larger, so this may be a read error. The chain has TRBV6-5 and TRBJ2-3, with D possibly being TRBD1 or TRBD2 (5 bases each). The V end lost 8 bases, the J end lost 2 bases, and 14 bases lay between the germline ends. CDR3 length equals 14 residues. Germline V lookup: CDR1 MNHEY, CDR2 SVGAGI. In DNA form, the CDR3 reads TGTGCCAGCCAATATCTGGGGGACACAGATACGCAGTATTTT. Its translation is CASQYLGDTDTQYF.

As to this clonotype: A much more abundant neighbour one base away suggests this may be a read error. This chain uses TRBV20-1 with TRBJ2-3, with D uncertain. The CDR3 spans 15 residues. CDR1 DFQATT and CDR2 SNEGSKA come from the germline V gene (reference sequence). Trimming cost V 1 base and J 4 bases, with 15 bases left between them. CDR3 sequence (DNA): TGCAGTGCTAGAGGTCCACCAGCTTGGGCAGATACGCAGTATTTT. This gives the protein CSARGPPAWADTQYF.

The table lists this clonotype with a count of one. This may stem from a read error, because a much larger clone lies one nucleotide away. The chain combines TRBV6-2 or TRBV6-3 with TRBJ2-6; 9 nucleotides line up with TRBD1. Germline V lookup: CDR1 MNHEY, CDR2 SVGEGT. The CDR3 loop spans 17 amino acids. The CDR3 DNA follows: TGTGCCAGCAGTTATGGACAGGGGTTCTCTGAGGCCAACGTCCTGACTTTC. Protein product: CASSYGQGFSEANVLTF.